A selection of T cell receptor beta chains follows, all from one sample in a study of blood T cell repertoires in COVID-19. The protocol was immunoSEQ multiplex PCR, while the TCRdb copy is restricted to in-frame clones and leaves out a portion. Counted here are under 300,000 clones, about nine tenths occurring once; the ten biggest clones make up approximately 1.9%. Sequencing was performed on PBMCs or T cells enriched from blood (not recorded which). These receptors all stem from a woman in her late teens or twenties who had recovered from COVID-19. Both conserved end residues are part of each CDR3. D genes are given only for firm matches. The size of a clone is reported for some rows only, either as once, few or many, or as a class for expanded clones.

TRBJ2-7,-,-,TRBV28,TGTGCCAGCAGTTTCACAGGTGCCTCCTACGAGCAGTACTTC,CASSFTGASYEQYF
TRBJ2-1,-,-,TRBV19,TGTGCCAGTCAAATCGGGGACATAAACTACAATGAGCAGTTCTTC,CASQIGDINYNEQFF
TRBJ1-2,once,-,TRBV24-1,TGTGCCACCAGTGATCGGGATGGCTACACCTTC,CATSDRDGYTF
TRBJ1-3,-,-,TRBV19,TGTGCCAGTAAGGGACAACCTGGAAACACCATATATTTT,CASKGQPGNTIYF
TRBJ1-1,-,TRBD1,TRBV5-1,TGCGCCAGCAGCTTGGTAGACAGGGGTAACACTGAAGCTTTCTTT,CASSLVDRGNTEAFF
TRBJ1-2,-,TRBD1,TRBV7-9,TGTGCCAGCAGCGTACAGGACAGGGGCTACACCTTC,CASSVQDRGYTF
TRBJ1-3,-,-,TRBV20-1,TGCAGTGCTGAATTACAAAACACCATATATTTT,CSAELQNTIYF
TRBJ1-2,-,-,TRBV24-1,TGTGCCACCAGTGATAGCCAGGGGTACGGCTACACCTTC,CATSDSQGYGYTF
TRBJ1-1,-,-,TRBV7-9,TGTGCCAGCAGCCCCCCTGGGGCAGGCGTTGAAGCTTTCTTT,CASSPPGAGVEAFF
TRBJ1-4,-,-,TRBV25-1,TGTGCCAGCAGTGGCAGGTTTGCAACTAATGAAAAACTGTTTTTT,CASSGRFATNEKLFF
TRBJ2-7,-,-,TRBV18,TGTGCCAGCTCACCGGGGGCGGGAGCCTACGAGCAGTACTTC,CASSPGAGAYEQYF
TRBJ1-4,-,-,TRBV2,TGTGCCAGCATCGGGAGATCAGATGAAAAACTGTTTTTT,CASIGRSDEKLFF
TRBJ1-2,-,-,TRBV3-1/TRBV3-2,TGTGCCAGCAGCCAAGATTGGGCAAACTATGGCTACACCTTC,CASSQDWANYGYTF
TRBJ2-1,-,TRBD1,TRBV7-2,TGTGCCAGCAGAACCCCACGAAATTTAACCGGGACAGGGGACAATGAGCAGTTCTTC,CASRTPRNLTGTGDNEQFF
TRBJ2-2,-,-,TRBV5-4,TGTGCCAGCAGCTTGGTTAGCGGGAACACCGGGGAGCTGTTTTTT,CASSLVSGNTGELFF
TRBJ1-4,-,-,TRBV6-5,TGTGCCAGCAGTCGGACAGCCAATAATGAAAAACTGTTTTTT,CASSRTANNEKLFF
TRBJ1-2,-,-,TRBV19,TGTGCCAGTAGTATCGCGGTACTCCGGGGCTACACCTTC,CASSIAVLRGYTF
TRBJ1-2,-,TRBD1,TRBV20-1,TGCACCACAGGGGGCGTAGGCTACACCTTC,CTTGGVGYTF
TRBJ2-1,-,TRBD2,TRBV5-5,TGTGCCAGCAGCTTGTTGGCTAGCGGGAGAACGGGTGAGCAGTTCTTC,CASSLLASGRTGEQFF
TRBJ1-2,-,-,TRBV19,TGTGCCAGCACGAGAGGCCCAAACTATGGCTACACCTTC,CASTRGPNYGYTF
TRBJ2-7,-,-,TRBV9,TGTGCCAGCAGCGGGACAGTAGGGTCCTACGAGCAGTACTTC,CASSGTVGSYEQYF
TRBJ2-5,-,-,TRBV4-2,TGTGCCAGCAGCCAAGTGTGGGGAGAAGAGACCCAGTACTTC,CASSQVWGEETQYF
TRBJ2-3,few,-,TRBV4-2,TGTGCCAGCAGCCAATATTCCCGAGGGTTCCAAGGCGCAGATACGCAGTATTTT,CASSQYSRGFQGADTQYF
TRBJ2-7,once,TRBD1,TRBV3-1/TRBV3-2,TGTGCCAGCAGCCGGACAGGAAACTCCTACGAGCAGTACTTC,CASSRTGNSYEQYF
TRBJ1-1,-,-,TRBV4-1,TGCGCCAGCAGCCAAGGAGCCATGAGGCCTGAAGCTTTCTTT,CASSQGAMRPEAFF
TRBJ1-2,few,-,TRBV5-6,TGTGCCAGCAGCTTGGCCTGGGGGCCCACCCCAACTATTTATGGCTACACCTTC,CASSLAWGPTPTIYGYTF
TRBJ2-7,-,TRBD1,TRBV18,TGTGCCAGCACAAAAGGGACAGGATCCTACGAGCAGTACTTC,CASTKGTGSYEQYF
TRBJ1-4,-,-,TRBV21-1,TGTGCCAGCAGCAAAGAGAGGGGGAAGGGACAGGGGAATGAAAAACTGTTTTTT,CASSKERGKGQGNEKLFF
TRBJ2-1,-,TRBD2,TRBV5-1,TGCGCCAGCAGCTTGGGCGGGGGTGTGGGGAATGAGCAGTTCTTC,CASSLGGGVGNEQFF
TRBJ2-5,-,-,TRBV9,TGTGCCAGCAGCGTAGGGACAGCAGGACTAGGCCAAGAGACCCAGTACTTC,CASSVGTAGLGQETQYF
TRBJ2-3,-,TRBD1,TRBV15,TGTGCCACCAGCAGAAACAGGGGTACAGATACGCAGTATTTT,CATSRNRGTDTQYF
TRBJ2-5,-,TRBD2,TRBV4-2,TGTGCCAGCAGCCGGAACGGCGAGACTAGCGGTTTCCAAGAGACCCAGTACTTC,CASSRNGETSGFQETQYF
TRBJ1-2,once,-,TRBV7-6,TGTGCCAGCAGTAACAGGGAGCTAGATGGCTACACCTTC,CASSNRELDGYTF
TRBJ1-4,-,-,TRBV7-7,TGTGCTAGCAGCTTAGTGGCAGGCGATAGTGAAAAACTGTTTTTT,CASSLVAGDSEKLFF
TRBJ2-3,-,TRBD1,TRBV7-9,TGTGCCAGCAGCTTAGTACAGGGGACAGATACGCAGTATTTT,CASSLVQGTDTQYF
TRBJ1-2,-,-,TRBV3-1/TRBV3-2,TGTGCCAGCAGCCAAGACGACCACAGGGCCGGGTATGGCTACACCTTC,CASSQDDHRAGYGYTF
TRBJ2-7,-,-,TRBV5-1,TGCGCCAGCAGCTTGGATGGCGGCCCGAGGGGGTACGAGCAGTACTTC,CASSLDGGPRGYEQYF
TRBJ1-1,-,-,TRBV4-2,TGTGCCAGCAGCCAAGCCGGACTAACCACTGAAGCTTTCTTT,CASSQAGLTTEAFF
TRBJ2-3,-,TRBD2,TRBV3-1/TRBV3-2,TGTGCCAGCAGCCCCCTGGCGGGAGGCTTGACAGATACGCAGTATTTT,CASSPLAGGLTDTQYF
TRBJ2-3,-,TRBD2,TRBV27,TGTGCCAGCAGTATCTTTAGCGGGGGGGACGTGGGTACGCAGTATTTT,CASSIFSGGDVGTQYF
TRBJ1-5,-,-,TRBV19,TGTGCCAGTAGTGCCGGACAGCCCAATCAGCCCCAGCATTTT,CASSAGQPNQPQHF
TRBJ1-2,-,-,TRBV29-1,TGCAGCGTTGAAACCAGGACAAGAGCTAACTATGGCTACACCTTC,CSVETRTRANYGYTF
TRBJ1-2,once,-,TRBV13,TGTGCCAGCAGCTTAGGGCAGGCCCCTAACTATGGCTACACCTTC,CASSLGQAPNYGYTF
TRBJ1-2,-,-,TRBV12-3/TRBV12-4,TGTGCCAGCAGTTTAGGCAGGGCCTATGGCTACACCTTC,CASSLGRAYGYTF
TRBJ1-4,-,TRBD1,TRBV3-1/TRBV3-2,TGTGCCAGCAGCCGGACAGGGTCTAATGAAAAACTGTTTTTT,CASSRTGSNEKLFF
TRBJ2-1,once,-,TRBV27,TGTGCCAGCAGAATAGCGGCCTCCTACAATGAGCAGTTCTTC,CASRIAASYNEQFF
TRBJ2-1,once,TRBD1,TRBV3-1/TRBV3-2,TGTGCCAGCAGCCAAGACAGGGGGCGTGAGCAGTTCTTC,CASSQDRGREQFF